This TCR beta chain was found in a study of ipilimumab plus nivolumab after autologous stem cell transplantation. Overall study context: Median doses per patient: a few ipilimumab, 8 or 9 nivolumab. DLBCL patients had primary refractory or relapsed disease.

Libraries were prepared by immunoSEQ multiplex PCR; TCRdb keeps only in-frame clonotypes and omits some of them. The table records 15,000 to 20,000 clones, roughly three quarters of them present only once. V was shortened by 4 bases and J by 2 bases, with 9 bases between the two germline ends. Germline assignment: CDR1 SQVTM and CDR2 ANQGSEA. The CDR3 is 13 residues long. Checkpoint therapy with ipilimumab 1 mg/kg began 14 to 28 days after transplant. The chain has TRBV29-1 and TRBJ1-5; D gene ambiguous. The receptor comes from a male donor with diffuse large B-cell lymphoma. The sample consisted of PBMCs, taken in a trial of ipilimumab plus nivolumab as post-transplant consolidation. The CDR3 loop reads CSVGGPGNQPQHF. The CDR3 DNA follows: TGCAGCGTTGGCGGGCCCGGCAATCAGCCCCAGCATTTT.